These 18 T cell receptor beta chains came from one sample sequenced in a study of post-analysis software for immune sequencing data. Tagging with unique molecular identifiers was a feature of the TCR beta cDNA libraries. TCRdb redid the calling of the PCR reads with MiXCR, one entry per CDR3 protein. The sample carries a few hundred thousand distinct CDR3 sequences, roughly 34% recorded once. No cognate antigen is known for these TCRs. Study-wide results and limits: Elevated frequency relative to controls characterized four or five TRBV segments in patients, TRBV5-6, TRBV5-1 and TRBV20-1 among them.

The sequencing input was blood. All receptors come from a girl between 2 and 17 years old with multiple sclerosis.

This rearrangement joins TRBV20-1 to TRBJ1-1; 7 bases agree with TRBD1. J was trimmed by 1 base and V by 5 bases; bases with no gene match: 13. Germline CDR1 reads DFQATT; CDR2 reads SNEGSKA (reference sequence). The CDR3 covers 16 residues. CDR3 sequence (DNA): TGCAGTGCTTTGAGGGGGCCCACACTATCGAACACTGAAGCTTTCTTT. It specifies CSALRGPTLSNTEAFF.

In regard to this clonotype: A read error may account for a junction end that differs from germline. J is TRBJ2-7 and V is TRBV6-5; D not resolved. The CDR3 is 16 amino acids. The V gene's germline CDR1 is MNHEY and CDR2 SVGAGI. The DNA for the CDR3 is TGTGCCAGCAGTCGTGGCCTCAGTGTTTCCTCCTGCGAGCAGTACTTC. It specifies CASSRGLSVSSCEQYF.

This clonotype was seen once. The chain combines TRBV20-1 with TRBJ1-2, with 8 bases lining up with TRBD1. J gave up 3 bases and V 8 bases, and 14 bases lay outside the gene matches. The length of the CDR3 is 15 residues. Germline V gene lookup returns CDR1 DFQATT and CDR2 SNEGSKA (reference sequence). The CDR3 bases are TGCAGTACCGTCGGACAGGGCGAATTTGACTATGGCTACACCTTC. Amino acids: CSTVGQGEFDYGYTF.

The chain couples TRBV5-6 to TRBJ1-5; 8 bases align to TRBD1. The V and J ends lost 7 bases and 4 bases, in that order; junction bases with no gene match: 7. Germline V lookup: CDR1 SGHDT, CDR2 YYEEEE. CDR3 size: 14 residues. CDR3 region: CASQTGVGNQPQHF. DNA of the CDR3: TGTGCCAGCCAGACAGGGGTAGGTAATCAGCCCCAGCATTTT.

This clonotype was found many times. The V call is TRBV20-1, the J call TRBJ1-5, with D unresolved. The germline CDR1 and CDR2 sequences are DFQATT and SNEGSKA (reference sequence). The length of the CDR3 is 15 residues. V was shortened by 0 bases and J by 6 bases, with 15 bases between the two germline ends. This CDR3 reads CSARDGGFLSQPQHF. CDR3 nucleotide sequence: TGCAGTGCTAGAGATGGAGGGTTTCTAAGTCAGCCCCAGCATTTT.

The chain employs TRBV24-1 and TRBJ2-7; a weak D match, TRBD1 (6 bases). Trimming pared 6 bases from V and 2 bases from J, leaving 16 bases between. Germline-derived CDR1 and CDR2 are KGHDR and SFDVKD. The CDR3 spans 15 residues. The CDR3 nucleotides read TGTGCCACCAGTCGTCGGCAGGGGATTACCTACGAGCAGTACTTC. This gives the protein CATSRRQGITYEQYF.

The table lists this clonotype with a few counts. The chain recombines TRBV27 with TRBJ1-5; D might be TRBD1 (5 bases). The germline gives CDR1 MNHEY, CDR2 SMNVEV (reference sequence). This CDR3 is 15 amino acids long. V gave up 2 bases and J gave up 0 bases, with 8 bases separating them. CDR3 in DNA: TGTGCCAGCAGTTTAGACAGAGCTAGCAATCAGCCCCAGCATTTT. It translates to CASSLDRASNQPQHF.

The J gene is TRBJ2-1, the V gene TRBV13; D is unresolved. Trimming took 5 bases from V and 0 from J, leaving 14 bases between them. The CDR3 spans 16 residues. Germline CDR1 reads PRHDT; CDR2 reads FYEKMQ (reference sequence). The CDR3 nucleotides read TGTGCCAGCAGCCCCCCGGCAGTGAGCTCCTACAATGAGCAGTTCTTC. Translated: CASSPPAVSSYNEQFF. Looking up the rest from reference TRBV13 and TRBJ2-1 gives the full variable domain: AAGVIQSPRHLIKEKRETATLKCYPIPRHDTVYWYQQGPGQDPQFLISFYEKMQSDKGSIPDRFSAQQFSDYHSELNMSSLELGDSALYFCASSPPAVSSYNEQFFGPGTRLTVL.

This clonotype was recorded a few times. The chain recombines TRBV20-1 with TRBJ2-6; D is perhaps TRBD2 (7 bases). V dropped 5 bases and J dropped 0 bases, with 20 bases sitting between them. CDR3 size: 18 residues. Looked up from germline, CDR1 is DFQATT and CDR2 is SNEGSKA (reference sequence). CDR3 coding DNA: TGCAGTGCTTTCCCCTGGGGGGGGGCAGGCTCTGGGGCCAACGTCCTGACTTTC. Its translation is CSAFPWGGAGSGANVLTF.

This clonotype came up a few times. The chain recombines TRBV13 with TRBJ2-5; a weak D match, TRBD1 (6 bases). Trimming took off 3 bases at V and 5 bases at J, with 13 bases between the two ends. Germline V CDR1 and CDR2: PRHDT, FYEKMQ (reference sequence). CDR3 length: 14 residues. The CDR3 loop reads CASSFYRVLETQYF. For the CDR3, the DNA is TGTGCCAGCAGCTTCTACAGGGTCCTGGAGACCCAGTACTTC.

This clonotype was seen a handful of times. CDR3 residues: CASSQDSGGGYNEQFF. The CDR3 bases are TGCGCCAGCAGCCAAGATAGCGGGGGAGGCTACAATGAGCAGTTCTTC. The J gene is TRBJ2-1, the V gene TRBV4-1; 9 bases fit TRBD2. Per the germline V gene, CDR1 is MGHRA and CDR2 is YSYEKL. Trimming at V came to 0 bases and at J to 3 bases, leaving 3 bases not matched to a gene. The CDR3 runs to 16 residues.

The CDR3, as DNA: TGTGCCAGCGGACAGGGCCCAGCCTACGAGCAGTACTTC. Protein sequence: CASGQGPAYEQYF. The gene calls are TRBV11-1 and TRBJ2-4; 8 bases map to TRBD1. The last part of the DNA fits TRBJ2-7 better; the J call may be wrong. The CDR3 loop spans 13 amino acids. Germline lookup yields CDR1 SGHAT and CDR2 FQDESV (reference sequence).

The CDR3 nucleotides read TGCAGCGTTGAAGCCGAGGGTTCAGCGGGGGGGCGGTACAATGAGCAGTACTTC. Its protein is CSVEAEGSAGGRYNEQYF. This chain links TRBV29-1 with TRBJ2-1, with 10 positions matching TRBD2. Matching the DNA end better, TRBJ2-7 makes the J call doubtful. CDR3 length: 18 amino acids. The germline gives CDR1 SQVTM, CDR2 ANQGSEA.

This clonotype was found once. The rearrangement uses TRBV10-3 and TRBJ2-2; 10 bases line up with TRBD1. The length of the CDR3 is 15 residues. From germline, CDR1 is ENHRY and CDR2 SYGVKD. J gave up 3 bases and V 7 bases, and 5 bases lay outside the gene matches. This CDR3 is CAINLDRGDTGELFF. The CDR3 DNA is TGTGCCATCAATCTGGACAGGGGGGACACCGGGGAGCTGTTTTTT.

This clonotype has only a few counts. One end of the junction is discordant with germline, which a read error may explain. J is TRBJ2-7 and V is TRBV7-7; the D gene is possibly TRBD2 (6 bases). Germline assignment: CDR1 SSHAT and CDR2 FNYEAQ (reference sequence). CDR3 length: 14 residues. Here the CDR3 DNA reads TGTGCTAGCAGCCCGCCGGGACTCTCCTACGAGCAGTACTTC. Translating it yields CASSPPGLSYEQYF.

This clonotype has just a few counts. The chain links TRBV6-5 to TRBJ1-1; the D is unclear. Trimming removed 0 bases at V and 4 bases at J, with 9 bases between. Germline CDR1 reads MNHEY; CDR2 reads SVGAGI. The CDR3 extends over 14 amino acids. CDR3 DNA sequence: TGTGCCAGCAGTTACTCTCGAGTGGGCACTGAAGCTTTCTTT. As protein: CASSYSRVGTEAFF.

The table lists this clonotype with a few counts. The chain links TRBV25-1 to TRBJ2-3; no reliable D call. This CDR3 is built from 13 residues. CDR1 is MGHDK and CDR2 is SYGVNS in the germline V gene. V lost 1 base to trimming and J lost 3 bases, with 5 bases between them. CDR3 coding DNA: TGTGCCAGCAGTGAATCCAGTACAGATACGCAGTATTTT. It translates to CASSESSTDTQYF.

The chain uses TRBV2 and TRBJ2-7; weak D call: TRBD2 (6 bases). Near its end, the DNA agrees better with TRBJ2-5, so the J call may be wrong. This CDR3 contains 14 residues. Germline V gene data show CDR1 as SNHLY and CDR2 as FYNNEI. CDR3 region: CASSAVPAGETQYF. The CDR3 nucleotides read TGTGCCAGCAGTGCGGTCCCCGCGGGGGAGACCCAGTACTTC.